This TCR beta chain was identified during a study of T cells in Graves' hyperthyroidism and ophthalmopathy. For the study at large: Peripheral blood collection took place at initial diagnosis, before any treatment.

Amplification of TCR beta CDR3 regions used RNA as the template. TCR CDR3 underwent first-round RT-PCR with the HTBI primer set. One entry per CDR3 protein, called by TCRdb with MiXCR from the multiplex PCR reads. This sample has about 640,000 distinct CDR3 sequences, with more than 20% found just once. This CDR3 spans 17 amino acids. The germline V gene encodes CDR1 SGHTA and CDR2 FQGNSA. With V trimmed by 2 bases and J by 0 bases, 5 bases remained unmatched. This clonotype was seen ten or more times. What it binds is not known. Criteria for exclusion of patients were uncontrolled infection, other autoimmune disease, pregnancy or lactation. PBMCs stemmed from 10 ml fresh peripheral blood. Study-wide points: From stable hyperthyroidism, ophthalmopathy was set apart by a 13 V-J model.

This chain links TRBV7-2 with TRBJ2-1, with TRBD1 identical over 9 bases. This TCR was recovered from a man between 25 and 39 years old with Graves' ophthalmopathy. Sequencing input: blood. The CDR3 nucleotides are TGTGCCAGCAGCTTATCGTGGACAGGGGCCTCCTACAATGAGCAGTTCTTC. The encoded protein is CASSLSWTGASYNEQFF.